A single sample is the source of the 27 T cell receptor beta chains below, sequenced in a study of blood T cell repertoires in COVID-19. Profiling relied on immunoSEQ multiplex PCR, and the TCRdb table lists in-frame clones only, not all of them. The table includes some 300,000 clones, approximately 88% detected once. The sequenced sample consisted of peripheral blood. The receptors derive from a woman aged 30 to 39 who had recovered from COVID-19.

This chain connects TRBV3-1 (or the pseudogene TRBV3-2) to TRBJ1-3, with 10 bases lining up with TRBD1. The CDR3 has 19 amino acids. CDR1 and CDR2 (germline): LGHDT, YNNKEL (reference sequence). J lost 1 base, V lost 3 bases, and 12 bases had no gene match. CDR3 sequence reads: CASSHPGQGRGKSGNTIYF. The CDR3 DNA follows: TGTGCCAGCAGCCACCCGGGACAGGGGAGAGGGAAGTCTGGAAACACCATATATTTT.

The count of this clone is one. V usage is TRBV4-1 and J usage is TRBJ2-1; D gene uncertain. In germline, CDR1 is MGHRA, CDR2 YSYEKL. The CDR3 has 15 amino acids. The ends were cut back, 0 bases at V and 4 bases at J, with 10 bases in the middle. The CDR3 protein is CASSQDTAEYNEQFF. In nucleotides, the CDR3 is TGCGCCAGCAGCCAAGATACCGCCGAGTACAATGAGCAGTTCTTC.

V usage is TRBV7-2 and J usage is TRBJ1-2; no firm D call. CDR1 and CDR2 (germline): SGHTA, FQGNSA. With 1 base removed from V and 1 base from J, the gap between germline ends came to 13 bases. The CDR3 covers 16 residues. CDR3 residues: CASSLDTPPYNYGYTF. CDR3 nucleotide sequence: TGTGCCAGCAGCTTAGATACACCGCCGTATAACTATGGCTACACCTTC.

This sequence joins TRBV2 and TRBJ1-2; TRBD1 agrees at 12 bases. The V gene's germline CDR1 is SNHLY and CDR2 FYNNEI. The ends lost 5 bases at V and 8 bases at J; junction bases unmatched: 6. The CDR3 has 14 amino acids. For the CDR3, the DNA is TGTGCCAGCAGTTTGGGACAGGGGGCGCAAGGCTACACCTTC. It codes for CASSLGQGAQGYTF.

The chain uses TRBV19 and TRBJ1-1; no reliable D call. The CDR3 is 13 residues long. The germline CDR1 and CDR2 sequences are LNHDA and SQIVND (reference sequence). V lost 0 bases to trimming and J lost 10 bases, with 12 bases between them. The CDR3 DNA is TGTGCCAGTAGTATAGAGGCCAGGATGGTAGCTTTCTTT. Translation gives CASSIEARMVAFF.

The chain combines TRBV3-1 (or the pseudogene TRBV3-2) with TRBJ2-7, with 7 bases fitting TRBD1. The germline gives CDR1 LGHDT, CDR2 YNNKEL (reference sequence). V gave up 2 bases and J gave up 2 bases; unmatched junction bases: 6. The CDR3 extends over 15 amino acids. The CDR3 DNA follows: TGTGCCAGCAGCCAACGGACAGGAACGACCTACGAGCAGTACTTC. It specifies CASSQRTGTTYEQYF.

This rearrangement joins TRBV28 to TRBJ2-5, with 7 bases matching TRBD1. The CDR3 has 13 residues. Germline CDR1 is MDHEN and CDR2 is SYDVKM. The V segment lost 6 bases and the J segment 3 bases; nucleotides outside the gene matches: 4. CDR3 coding DNA: TGTGCCAGCAGGTCTGGACAGGAAGAGACCCAGTACTTC. Translating it yields CASRSGQEETQYF.

The chain employs TRBV19 and TRBJ1-1, with a possible D match to TRBD1 (6 bases). Per the germline V gene, CDR1 is LNHDA and CDR2 is SQIVND (reference sequence). The CDR3 spans 15 residues. Trimming left V 10 bases short and J 4 bases short, with 22 bases between. CDR3 bases: TGTGCCACCACCATTCTTTTAGGGGGGGCCACTGAAGCTTTCTTT. It is translated as CATTILLGGATEAFF.

The table lists this clone with a count of one. The same CDR3 arises from other DNA sequences in this sample as well. The CDR3 nucleotides are TGCGCCAGCAGCTTGGCCTCTGTGAACACTGAAGCTTTCTTT. Translation gives CASSLASVNTEAFF. V is TRBV5-1 and J is TRBJ1-1; D call uncertain. This CDR3 comprises 14 residues. V lost 0 bases and J 0 bases, leaving 6 bases between the germline ends. CDR1 and CDR2 (germline): SGHRS, YFSETQ.

The chain combines TRBV7-9 with TRBJ1-2; D remains ambiguous. Germline V gene sequence: CDR1 SEHNR, CDR2 FQNEAQ (reference sequence). The ends were cut back, 1 base at V and 8 bases at J, with 8 bases in the middle. The CDR3 has 12 residues. CDR3 bases: TGTGCCAGCAGCTTAGGGAGGGCCGGCTACACCTTC. Translation gives CASSLGRAGYTF.

The V and J genes are TRBV19 and TRBJ2-5; weak D call: TRBD1 (6 bases). The V end lost 5 bases, the J end lost 2 bases, and 12 bases lay between the germline ends. Looked up from germline, CDR1 is LNHDA and CDR2 is SQIVND (reference sequence). This CDR3 contains 14 residues. CDR3 coding DNA: TGTGCCAGTAGTCCGGACAGAGTTCAAGAGACCCAGTACTTC. As protein: CASSPDRVQETQYF.

This clone has a handful of counts. V usage is TRBV20-1 and J usage is TRBJ2-1; D may be TRBD1 (6 bases). V lost 3 bases and J 2 bases, leaving 11 bases between the germline ends. The CDR3 contains 14 residues. Germline V gives CDR1 DFQATT, CDR2 SNEGSKA (reference sequence). The CDR3 DNA sequence: TGCAGTGCTAGTCGGCAGGGGACCTACAATGAGCAGTTCTTC. Its protein is CSASRQGTYNEQFF.

The chain employs TRBV27 and TRBJ1-1; tentative D call: TRBD1 (6 bases). The CDR3 runs 14 residues. V shed 10 bases and J shed 2 bases, with 17 bases lying between them. Germline assignment: CDR1 MNHEY and CDR2 SMNVEV (reference sequence). CDR3 sequence: CATQQRGGNTEAFF. The CDR3 bases are TGTGCCACTCAACAGAGGGGGGGCAACACTGAAGCTTTCTTT.

This clone was observed a few times. The rearrangement uses TRBV6-5 and TRBJ2-4, with 7 bases identical to TRBD1. The CDR3 loop spans 15 amino acids. Trimming removed 5 bases from V and 0 bases from J; junction bases left unmatched: 4. The germline V gene has CDR1 MNHEY and CDR2 SVGAGI. CDR3 sequence reads: CASSTGTVAKNIQYF. The CDR3 DNA reads as TGTGCCAGCAGTACAGGGACAGTAGCCAAAAACATTCAGTACTTC.

The rearrangement uses TRBV15 and TRBJ2-1; the match to TRBD2 covers 10 bases. The CDR3 is 16 amino acids. Germline assignment: CDR1 LNHNV and CDR2 YYDKDF (reference sequence). J gave up 4 bases and V 4 bases, and 7 bases lay outside the gene matches. DNA of the CDR3: TGTGCCACCAGCACTAGAGCGGGGGGGACTTACAATGAGCAGTTCTTC. Translating it yields CATSTRAGGTYNEQFF.

The rearrangement joins TRBV19 to TRBJ2-5; possible D gene TRBD1, 5 bases. Trimming removed 0 bases at V and 5 bases at J, with 10 bases between. The CDR3 runs 14 residues. Germline values: CDR1 LNHDA, CDR2 SQIVND (reference sequence). CDR3 residues: CASSIDPTVETQYF. Written as DNA, the CDR3 is TGTGCCAGTAGTATAGACCCGACAGTGGAGACCCAGTACTTC.

A remark on this clone: This specimen includes other DNA sequences encoding the same CDR3. The chain combines TRBV19 with TRBJ1-5; 9 nucleotides match TRBD1. The V gene's germline CDR1 is LNHDA and CDR2 SQIVND (reference sequence). The CDR3 loop spans 17 amino acids. V gave up 2 bases and J gave up 0 bases; unmatched junction bases: 5. The CDR3 loop is CASSIKQGAYSNQPQHF. The CDR3 DNA follows: TGTGCCAGTAGTATAAAACAGGGGGCGTATAGCAATCAGCCCCAGCATTTT.

V and J are TRBV5-4 and TRBJ2-3, with D perhaps TRBD2 (5 bases). With 4 bases removed from V and 2 bases from J, the gap between germline ends came to 11 bases. Germline CDR1 and CDR2: SGHNT and YYREEE (reference sequence). The CDR3 is made up of 14 amino acids. DNA for the CDR3: TGTGCCAGCAGCCTGGACTCCTTCACAGATACGCAGTATTTT. Amino acid sequence: CASSLDSFTDTQYF.

The CDR3: CASSLLAGQRGNSPLHF. In nucleotides, the CDR3 is TGTGCCAGCTCACTGCTGGCGGGTCAACGGGGGAATTCACCCCTCCACTTT. V gene TRBV18 combines with J gene TRBJ1-6; a weak D match, TRBD1 (5 bases). In germline, CDR1 is KGHSH, CDR2 LQKENI. This CDR3 is built from 17 residues. V was cut by 4 bases and J by 7 bases, with 20 bases left in between.

This chain links TRBV10-3 with TRBJ1-5; TRBD1 aligns across 7 bases. V shed 1 base and J 2 bases; nucleotides not matched to a gene: 5. Germline loops: CDR1 ENHRY, CDR2 SYGVKD. The CDR3 is made up of 16 amino acids. CDR3 loop: CAISEWNRGGNQPQHF. The CDR3 nucleotides read TGTGCCATCAGTGAGTGGAACAGGGGAGGCAATCAGCCCCAGCATTTT.

This chain links TRBV3-1 (or the pseudogene TRBV3-2) with TRBJ2-1, with a tentative D call TRBD2 (5 bases). This CDR3 has 11 residues. Germline CDR1 and CDR2: LGHDT and YNNKEL (reference sequence). Trimming pared 5 bases from V and 9 bases from J, leaving 8 bases between. CDR3 residues: CASSYGGEQFF. The DNA of the CDR3 is TGTGCCAGCAGCTATGGAGGTGAGCAGTTCTTC.

This clone was counted once. The gene calls are TRBV6-5 and TRBJ1-3; D might be TRBD1 (6 bases). The V and J ends lost 2 bases and 2 bases respectively, with 7 bases between them. The germline V gene has CDR1 MNHEY and CDR2 SVGAGI. This CDR3 is built from 14 residues. CDR3 DNA sequence: TGTGCCAGCAGTTACGGGACAACTGGAAACACCATATATTTT. Translation: CASSYGTTGNTIYF.

This sequence joins TRBV7-9 and TRBJ1-2, with D unclear. The CDR3 is 15 amino acids. The germline V and J ends were trimmed by 0 bases and 8 bases, with 16 bases remaining between them. Germline V gene lookup returns CDR1 SEHNR and CDR2 FQNEAQ (reference sequence). The CDR3 nucleotides read TGTGCCAGCAGCTTAGCTGCGGCGCTTTATAGGGGCTACACCTTC. Translating it yields CASSLAAALYRGYTF.

V is TRBV6-5 and J is TRBJ1-1, with TRBD1 as a possible D gene (5 bases). The CDR3 spans 11 residues. V was cut by 10 bases and J by 8 bases, with 14 bases left in between. Germline V CDR1 and CDR2: MNHEY, SVGAGI. CDR3 DNA: TGTGCCATCGGGGACGGGGGGGAAGCTTTCTTT. It yields the protein CAIGDGGEAFF.

In DNA, the CDR3 is TGTGCCAGCAGTGAAAGATCGACAATAGGAGGCTACACCTTC. Protein product: CASSERSTIGGYTF. The genes are TRBV6-1 and TRBJ1-2; no definite D call. Between the trimmed V and J ends, which lost 2 bases and 8 bases, there was a span of 15 bases. Germline-derived CDR1 and CDR2 are MNHNS and SASEGT. CDR3 size: 14 residues.

This chain joins TRBV20-1 and TRBJ1-2, with D perhaps matching TRBD1 (6 bases). The CDR3 covers 13 residues. CDR1 and CDR2 (germline): DFQATT, SNEGSKA (reference sequence). Trimming shortened V by 3 bases and J by 6 bases, and 14 bases separated the two germline ends. This chain's CDR3 is CSASQSGDNGYTF. The CDR3 DNA reads as TGCAGTGCTAGTCAGTCAGGGGATAATGGCTACACCTTC.

The chain joins TRBV9 to TRBJ2-3; D may be TRBD2 (6 bases). Germline assignment: CDR1 SGDLS and CDR2 YYNGEE. The CDR3 has 16 residues. Trimming removed 0 bases at V and 4 bases at J, with 15 bases between. CDR3 DNA: TGTGCCAGCAGCGTAGTGGCAGCGGGTGGGGCAGATACGCAGTATTTT. Translated: CASSVVAAGGADTQYF.